These 27 T cell receptor beta chains came from one sample sequenced in a study of control samples from healthy donors and cancer patients. Sequencing was performed with immunoSEQ multiplex PCR; in TCRdb, only in-frame clones are kept and a portion is missing. Among about 150,000 clones listed, over 85% were seen once. Sequenced input: blood. The receptor set was obtained from a man aged 45-65 years in good health.

V is TRBV25-1 and J is TRBJ1-1; unclear D gene. The CDR3 has 12 residues. V was shortened by 7 bases and J by 2 bases, with 8 bases between the two germline ends. CDR1 MGHDK and CDR2 SYGVNS come from the germline V gene. CDR3 region: CASTAGNTEAFF. The CDR3 bases are TGTGCCAGCACCGCTGGAAACACTGAAGCTTTCTTT.

The V gene is TRBV24-1, the J gene TRBJ2-1, with D perhaps TRBD2 (6 bases). The ends were cut back, 0 bases at V and 0 bases at J, with 8 bases in the middle. This CDR3 contains 16 residues. The germline CDR1 and CDR2 sequences are KGHDR and SFDVKD. CDR3: CATSDLQAGSYNEQFF. CDR3 in DNA: TGTGCCACCAGTGATTTGCAAGCGGGCTCCTACAATGAGCAGTTCTTC.

V is TRBV3-1 (or the pseudogene TRBV3-2) and J is TRBJ2-3; either TRBD1 or TRBD2 may fit D (5 bases each). Germline V gene lookup returns CDR1 LGHDT and CDR2 YNNKEL (reference sequence). Trimming took off 4 bases at V and 2 bases at J, with 10 bases between the two ends. The CDR3 totals 14 residues. In nucleotides, the CDR3 is TGTGCCAGCAGCCGGGGGTATACCACAGATACGCAGTATTTT. Its translation is CASSRGYTTDTQYF.

The chain employs TRBV30 and TRBJ2-1; unclear D gene. CDR3 length equals 14 residues. Trimming stripped 4 bases from V and 0 bases from J, with 10 bases between. Germline-derived CDR1 and CDR2 are GTSNPN and SVGIG (reference sequence). CDR3 sequence reads: CAWNRASSYNEQFF. The CDR3 nucleotides read TGTGCCTGGAATAGAGCGAGCTCCTACAATGAGCAGTTCTTC. The full variable domain, its missing parts supplied by reference TRBV30 and TRBJ2-1, is SQTIHQWPATLVQPVGSPLSLECTVEGTSNPNLYWYRQAAGRGLQLLFYSVGIGQISSEVPQNLSASRPQDRQFILSSKKLLLSDSGFYLCAWNRASSYNEQFFGPGTRLTVL.

This sequence joins TRBV7-8 and TRBJ1-6; 8 bases are a match to TRBD1. The ends lost 2 bases at V and 1 base at J; junction bases unmatched: 4. CDR1 SGHVS and CDR2 FQNEAQ come from the germline V gene. CDR3 length equals 17 residues. The CDR3 here is CASSLRDRNSYNSPLHF. CDR3 DNA sequence: TGTGCCAGCAGCTTAAGGGACAGGAATTCCTATAATTCACCCCTCCACTTT.

In its sample, this clone was seen once. This sequence joins TRBV9 and TRBJ1-5, with 9 bases identical to TRBD1. The junction had 7 bases not matched to a gene; V was cut back by 3 bases and J by 9 bases. The CDR3 spans 14 residues. Germline assignment: CDR1 SGDLS and CDR2 YYNGEE. The CDR3 spells CASSEGQGVAPQHF. The CDR3 bases are TGTGCCAGCAGCGAGGGACAGGGTGTAGCGCCCCAGCATTTT.

The chain joins TRBV5-1 to TRBJ1-2, with D possibly TRBD1 on 6 matching bases. The ends were cut back, 5 bases at V and 0 bases at J, with 8 bases in the middle. Germline V gene data show CDR1 as SGHRS and CDR2 as YFSETQ. CDR3 length equals 13 residues. The CDR3 region has the DNA TGCGCCAGCAGAGGACAGACTAACTATGGCTACACCTTC. It codes for CASRGQTNYGYTF.

The rearrangement uses TRBV29-1 and TRBJ1-2, with a weak D call TRBD1 (5 bases). This CDR3 is built from 16 residues. Germline V lookup: CDR1 SQVTM, CDR2 ANQGSEA. V lost 3 bases, J lost 2 bases, and 19 bases lay in between. CDR3 in amino acids: CSVEPLGGSVNYGYTF. CDR3 DNA sequence: TGCAGCGTTGAGCCCCTTGGGGGGTCTGTAAACTATGGCTACACCTTC.

The rearrangement links TRBV11-3 to TRBJ2-1, with 11 bases identical to TRBD2. The CDR3 loop spans 15 amino acids. Germline lookup yields CDR1 SGHNT and CDR2 YENEEA. The J segment lost 4 bases and the V segment lost 2 bases, leaving 1 base of the junction unmatched. CDR3 nucleotide sequence: TGTGCCAGCAGCTTAACTAGCGGGAGTTACAATGAGCAGTTCTTC. Protein: CASSLTSGSYNEQFF.

The rearrangement uses TRBV6-2 or TRBV6-3 and TRBJ2-3; the match to TRBD2 covers 7 bases. This CDR3 has 15 amino acids. V lost 6 bases to trimming and J lost 2 bases; unmatched junction nucleotides: 8. CDR1 and CDR2 from the germline V gene are MNHEY and SVGEGT. CDR3 protein: CASSEGAGSTDTQYF. The CDR3 coding sequence is TGTGCCAGCAGCGAGGGAGCGGGATCCACAGATACGCAGTATTTT.

This clone was picked up one time. The chain has TRBV5-1 and TRBJ1-4; no reliable D call. V was trimmed by 1 base and J by 6 bases, leaving 7 bases between them. Germline CDR1 reads SGHRS; CDR2 reads YFSETQ. The CDR3 is made up of 13 amino acids. DNA for the CDR3: TGCGCCAGCAGCTTGCGGGGTTATGAAAAACTGTTTTTT. Amino acid sequence: CASSLRGYEKLFF.

The rearrangement links TRBV6-2 or TRBV6-3 to TRBJ2-3, with D unclear. Germline V lookup: CDR1 MNHEY, CDR2 SVGEGT. CDR3 length: 14 residues. Trimming removed 6 bases at V and 3 bases at J, with 13 bases between. DNA for the CDR3: TGTGCCAGCAGCCCTAATATTGGGACAGATACGCAGTATTTT. Translated, it gives CASSPNIGTDTQYF.

The J gene is TRBJ2-7, the V gene TRBV11-2; D gene uncertain. The CDR3 has 15 residues. Germline CDR1 and CDR2: SGHAT and FQNNGV. Trimming pared 0 bases from V and 1 base from J, leaving 10 bases between. The CDR3 here is CASSLEGGPSYEQYF. As DNA, the CDR3 is TGTGCCAGCAGCTTAGAGGGCGGCCCTTCCTACGAGCAGTACTTC.

This rearrangement joins TRBV14 to TRBJ1-1; 9 nucleotides align to TRBD1. The CDR3 runs to 15 residues. The germline V gene has CDR1 SGHDN and CDR2 FVKESK. Unmatched junction bases numbered 4, after V lost 1 base and J lost 4 bases. Written as DNA, the CDR3 is TGTGCCAGCAGCCAAGGTCTACAGGGGGCCACTGAAGCTTTCTTT. It specifies CASSQGLQGATEAFF. Filled out from reference TRBV14 and TRBJ1-1, the complete variable domain reads EAGVTQFPSHSVIEKGQTVTLRCDPISGHDNLYWYRRVMGKEIKFLLHFVKESKQDESGMPNNRFLAERTGGTYSTLKVQPAELEDSGVYFCASSQGLQGATEAFFGQGTRLTVV.

The chain is built from TRBV15 and TRBJ2-5, with D possibly TRBD1 on 6 matching bases. V was trimmed by 1 base and J by 5 bases, leaving 14 bases between them. Germline V gene lookup returns CDR1 LNHNV and CDR2 YYDKDF (reference sequence). The CDR3 length is 15 residues. As DNA, the CDR3 is TGTGCCACCAGCAGAGTTCCAGGGGTTGGGGAGACCCAGTACTTC. Translating it yields CATSRVPGVGETQYF.

This chain connects TRBV11-2 to TRBJ1-4; no definite D call. The CDR3 sequence is 13 residues long. V gave up 0 bases and J gave up 7 bases, with 6 bases separating them. CDR1 is SGHAT and CDR2 is FQNNGV in the germline V gene. DNA for the CDR3: TGTGCCAGCAGCTTAGATTATAGTGAAAAACTGTTTTTT. Amino acid sequence: CASSLDYSEKLFF.

The chain is built from TRBV5-4 and TRBJ2-7; weak D call: TRBD1 (6 bases). Germline CDR1 is SGHNT and CDR2 is YYREEE (reference sequence). The CDR3 extends over 15 amino acids. Trimming removed 4 bases from V and 0 bases from J, with 14 bases in between. CDR3 residues: CASSRQGSSSYEQYF. CDR3 DNA: TGTGCCAGCAGCCGCCAGGGGTCCAGCTCCTACGAGCAGTACTTC.

V is TRBV5-6 and J is TRBJ2-3; the D gene is possibly TRBD2 (6 bases). The germline gives CDR1 SGHDT, CDR2 YYEEEE. This CDR3 is 15 amino acids long. The V gene lost 1 base and the J gene lost 2 bases, with 11 bases spanning the gap. The CDR3 DNA reads TGTGCCAGCAGCTTGTGGCTAGCGTACACAGATACGCAGTATTTT. Its protein product is CASSLWLAYTDTQYF.

The chain couples TRBV10-2 to TRBJ2-7; D perhaps matches TRBD1 (5 bases). V shed 0 bases and J shed 2 bases, with 11 bases lying between them. The CDR3 spans 15 residues. The germline V gene has CDR1 WSHSY and CDR2 SAAADI. The CDR3 loop is CASSESTGLPYEQYF. As DNA, the CDR3 is TGCGCCAGCAGTGAGTCAACAGGTTTACCCTACGAGCAGTACTTC.

The CDR3 loop is CASSPDGVIGMGYTF. Written as DNA, the CDR3 is TGTGCCAGCAGCCCCGACGGTGTTATAGGTATGGGCTACACCTTC. The chain couples TRBV7-2 to TRBJ1-2; no clear D. Trimming stripped 5 bases from V and 8 bases from J, with 21 bases between. The CDR3 has 15 residues. Germline V gene data show CDR1 as SGHTA and CDR2 as FQGNSA. The entire variable domain, with the rest obtained from reference TRBV7-2 and TRBJ1-2, is as follows: GAGVSQSPSNKVTEKGKDVELRCDPISGHTALYWYRQSLGQGLEFLIYFQGNSAPDKSGLPSDRFSAERTGGSVSTLTIQRTQQEDSAVYLCASSPDGVIGMGYTFGSGTRLTVV.

V gene TRBV29-1 combines with J gene TRBJ1-1; no reliable D call. The CDR3 has 13 residues. V was shortened by 6 bases and J by 5 bases, with 16 bases between the two germline ends. Germline V gene data show CDR1 as SQVTM and CDR2 as ANQGSEA. CDR3 nucleotides: TGCAGCGTCGTCAAGGGTTTTGTTACTGAAGCTTTCTTT. Residues: CSVVKGFVTEAFF.

This rearrangement joins TRBV5-1 to TRBJ1-1; no clear D. Germline CDR1 is SGHRS and CDR2 is YFSETQ. There are 14 residues in the CDR3. Trimming took 1 base from V and 1 from J, leaving 8 bases between them. The CDR3 here is CASSLSSKNTEAFF. The CDR3 DNA is TGCGCCAGCAGCTTGTCCAGCAAGAACACTGAAGCTTTCTTT.

This sequence joins TRBV7-8 and TRBJ2-4, with no clear D. Germline loops: CDR1 SGHVS, CDR2 FQNEAQ. The germline V and J ends were trimmed by 1 base and 1 base, with 5 bases remaining between them. CDR3 length: 14 amino acids. CDR3 DNA sequence: TGTGCCAGCAGCTTAGAAGGGGCCAAAAACATTCAGTACTTC. It specifies CASSLEGAKNIQYF.

V usage is TRBV19 and J usage is TRBJ1-5; D is unclear. Trimming stripped 5 bases from V and 6 bases from J, with 8 bases between. The CDR3 totals 12 residues. Germline CDR1 is LNHDA and CDR2 is SQIVND (reference sequence). The CDR3 sequence is CASSSRSQPQHF. The CDR3 nucleotides read TGTGCCAGTAGTTCCAGAAGTCAGCCCCAGCATTTT.

The J gene is TRBJ2-5, the V gene TRBV3-1 (or the pseudogene TRBV3-2); 8 bases are shared with TRBD1. From germline, CDR1 is LGHDT and CDR2 YNNKEL (reference sequence). Trimming cost V 0 bases and J 6 bases; bases outside gene matches: 3. This CDR3 has 14 amino acids. In DNA form, the CDR3 reads TGTGCCAGCAGCCAAGACACAGGGGGTCAGACCCAGTACTTC. It yields the protein CASSQDTGGQTQYF.

Here the CDR3 reads CASSFTGRETQYF. The CDR3 nucleotides read TGTGCCAGCAGTTTTACAGGGCGAGAGACCCAGTACTTC. This chain joins TRBV12-3 or TRBV12-4 and TRBJ2-5; possible D gene TRBD1, 6 bases. Between the trimmed V and J ends, which lost 3 bases and 4 bases, there was a span of 9 bases. This CDR3 has 13 amino acids.

A few counts support this clone. The CDR3 DNA follows: TGTGCCAGCAGCCAAAGTAGGGGCCAGCCCCAGCATTTT. Translating it yields CASSQSRGQPQHF. This rearrangement joins TRBV3-1 (or the pseudogene TRBV3-2) to TRBJ1-5, with D perhaps matching TRBD1 (5 bases). Trimming took 2 bases from V and 7 from J, leaving 9 bases between them. The CDR3 length is 13 residues. In germline, CDR1 is LGHDT, CDR2 YNNKEL (reference sequence).